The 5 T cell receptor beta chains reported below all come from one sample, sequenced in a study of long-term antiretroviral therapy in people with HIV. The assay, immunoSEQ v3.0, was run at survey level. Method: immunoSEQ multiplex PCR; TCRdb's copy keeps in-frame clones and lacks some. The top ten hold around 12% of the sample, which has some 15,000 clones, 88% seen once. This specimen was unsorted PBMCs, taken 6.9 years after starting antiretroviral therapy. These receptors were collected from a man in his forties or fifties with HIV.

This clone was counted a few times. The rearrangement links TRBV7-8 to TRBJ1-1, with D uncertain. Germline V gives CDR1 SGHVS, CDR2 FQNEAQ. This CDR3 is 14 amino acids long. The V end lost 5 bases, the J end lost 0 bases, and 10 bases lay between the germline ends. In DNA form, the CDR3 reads TGTGCCAGCAGCACCCTAAATATGAACACTGAAGCTTTCTTT. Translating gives CASSTLNMNTEAFF. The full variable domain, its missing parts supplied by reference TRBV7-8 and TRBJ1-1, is GAGVSQSPRYKVAKRGQDVALRCDPISGHVSLFWYQQALGQGPEFLTYFQNEAQLDKSGLPSDRFFAERPEGSVSTLKIQRTQQEDSAVYLCASSTLNMNTEAFFGQGTRLTVV.

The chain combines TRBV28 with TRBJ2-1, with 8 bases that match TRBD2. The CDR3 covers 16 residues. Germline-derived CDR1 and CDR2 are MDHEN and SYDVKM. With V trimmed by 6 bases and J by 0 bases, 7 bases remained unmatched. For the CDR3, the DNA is TGTGCCAGCAGGCCATATACTAGCGGCTCCTACAATGAGCAGTTCTTC. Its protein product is CASRPYTSGSYNEQFF. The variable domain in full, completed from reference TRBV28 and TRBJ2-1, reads DVKVTQSSRYLVKRTGEKVFLECVQDMDHENMFWYRQDPGLGLRLIYFSYDVKMKEKGDIPEGYSVSREKKERFSLILESASTNQTSMYLCASRPYTSGSYNEQFFGPGTRLTVL.

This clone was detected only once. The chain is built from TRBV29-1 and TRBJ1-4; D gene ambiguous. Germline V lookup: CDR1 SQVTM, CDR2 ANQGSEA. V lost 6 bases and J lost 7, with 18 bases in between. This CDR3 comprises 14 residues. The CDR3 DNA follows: TGCAGCGTGACGGACCGTTCTCGGGGTGAAAAACTGTTTTTT. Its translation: CSVTDRSRGEKLFF.

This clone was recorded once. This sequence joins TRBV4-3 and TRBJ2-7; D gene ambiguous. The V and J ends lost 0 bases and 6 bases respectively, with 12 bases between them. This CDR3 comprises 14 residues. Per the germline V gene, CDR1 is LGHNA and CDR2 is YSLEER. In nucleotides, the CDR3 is TGCGCCAGCAGCCAAGATGCAACAGCCGCCGAGCAGTACTTC. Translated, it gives CASSQDATAAEQYF.

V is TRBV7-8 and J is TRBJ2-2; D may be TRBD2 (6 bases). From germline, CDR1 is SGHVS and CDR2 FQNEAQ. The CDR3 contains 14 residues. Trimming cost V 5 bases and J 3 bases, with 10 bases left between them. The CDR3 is CASSEREYTGELFF. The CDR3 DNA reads TGTGCCAGCAGCGAACGGGAGTACACCGGGGAGCTGTTTTTT.